This is a list of T cell receptor beta chains from one sample in a study of early T cells in non-severe SARS-CoV-2 infection. TCRdb analysed the 5' RACE reads with MiXCR anew, one entry per CDR3 protein. The data hold tens of thousands of distinct CDR3 sequences, with roughly 5.7% observed a single time. Specimen: whole blood, collected at baseline. Receptors were obtained from an adult who was a healthcare worker with PCR-confirmed SARS-CoV-2 infection or an uninfected control (not recorded which). Both conserved end residues are part of each CDR3. The D gene is left open where the match is weak. The size of a clone is reported for some rows only, either as once, few or many, or as a class for expanded clones.

D gene: .
J gene: TRBJ1-3
clone size: many
V gene: TRBV18
CDR3 protein: CASSDGRSGNTIYF
CDR3 DNA: TGTGCCAGCTCCGACGGTCGCTCTGGAAACACCATATATTTT

D gene: .
J gene: TRBJ2-1
clone size: .
V gene: TRBV5-1
CDR3 protein: CASSLGAVGNEQFF
CDR3 DNA: TGCGCCAGCAGCTTGGGCGCGGTCGGCAATGAGCAGTTCTTC

D gene: TRBD2
J gene: TRBJ2-1
clone size: many
V gene: TRBV12-3/TRBV12-4
CDR3 protein: CASSRLSGRAYNEQFF
CDR3 DNA: TGTGCCAGCAGCCGACTGAGCGGGAGGGCCTACAATGAGCAGTTCTTC

D gene: TRBD2
J gene: TRBJ2-1
clone size: many
V gene: TRBV27
CDR3 protein: CASSSYGLSSGTSGYNEQFF
CDR3 DNA: TGTGCCAGCAGTTCTTACGGACTATCGTCCGGGACTAGCGGCTACAATGAGCAGTTCTTC

D gene: TRBD1
J gene: TRBJ2-2
clone size: few
V gene: TRBV7-8
CDR3 protein: CASSLSGTGRTGELFF
CDR3 DNA: TGTGCCAGCAGCTTAAGTGGGACAGGGCGAACCGGGGAGCTGTTTTTT

D gene: .
J gene: TRBJ1-5
clone size: many
V gene: TRBV29-1
CDR3 protein: CGVAQTQVGQPQHF
CDR3 DNA: TGCGGCGTTGCACAGACACAGGTGGGTCAGCCCCAGCATTTT

D gene: .
J gene: TRBJ1-5
clone size: many
V gene: TRBV20-1
CDR3 protein: CSARDHWGRSNQPQHF
CDR3 DNA: TGCAGTGCTAGAGATCATTGGGGTCGTAGCAATCAGCCCCAGCATTTT

D gene: .
J gene: TRBJ2-4
clone size: many
V gene: TRBV27
CDR3 protein: CASSLNPPGSAKNIQYF
CDR3 DNA: TGTGCCAGCAGTCTAAATCCCCCCGGCAGCGCCAAAAACATTCAGTACTTC

D gene: .
J gene: TRBJ2-2
clone size: many
V gene: TRBV20-1
CDR3 protein: CSATTVPTNTGELFF
CDR3 DNA: TGCAGTGCTACGACAGTTCCGACGAACACCGGGGAGCTGTTTTTT

D gene: TRBD1
J gene: TRBJ1-3
clone size: many
V gene: TRBV6-1
CDR3 protein: CASITGGSGNTIYF
CDR3 DNA: TGTGCCAGCATTACAGGGGGCTCTGGAAACACCATATATTTT

D gene: .
J gene: TRBJ2-2
clone size: many
V gene: TRBV4-3
CDR3 protein: CASSHRAGELFF
CDR3 DNA: TGCGCCAGCAGCCACAGGGCCGGGGAGCTGTTTTTT

D gene: .
J gene: TRBJ1-2
clone size: .
V gene: TRBV6-5
CDR3 protein: CASSSLSKDSYYGYTF
CDR3 DNA: TGTGCCAGCAGTTCACTTTCAAAGGACAGCTACTATGGCTACACCTTC

D gene: TRBD2
J gene: TRBJ2-1
clone size: many
V gene: TRBV20-1
CDR3 protein: CSAPPTGLASSYNEQFF
CDR3 DNA: TGCAGTGCCCCACCAACAGGACTAGCGAGCTCCTACAATGAGCAGTTCTTC

D gene: .
J gene: TRBJ2-3
clone size: many
V gene: TRBV9
CDR3 protein: CASSVGSSTDTQYF
CDR3 DNA: TGTGCCAGCAGCGTTGGGAGTAGCACAGATACGCAGTATTTT

D gene: .
J gene: TRBJ1-5
clone size: many
V gene: TRBV6-6
CDR3 protein: CASSYSRGRGNQPQHF
CDR3 DNA: TGTGCCAGCAGTTACTCGAGGGGCAGGGGCAATCAGCCCCAGCATTTT

D gene: .
J gene: TRBJ2-7
clone size: many
V gene: TRBV7-9
CDR3 protein: CASSLAVAAHEQYF
CDR3 DNA: TGTGCCAGCAGCTTAGCGGTCGCTGCGCACGAGCAGTACTTC

D gene: .
J gene: TRBJ2-3
clone size: many
V gene: TRBV11-3
CDR3 protein: CASSITDTQYF
CDR3 DNA: TGTGCCAGCAGCATCACAGATACGCAGTATTTT

D gene: .
J gene: TRBJ1-1
clone size: many
V gene: TRBV10-1
CDR3 protein: CASSALIAGPAFF
CDR3 DNA: TGCGCCAGCAGTGCCCTTATTGCAGGGCCGGCTTTCTTT

D gene: TRBD2
J gene: TRBJ2-5
clone size: many
V gene: TRBV12-3/TRBV12-4
CDR3 protein: CASSFGTSGKETQYF
CDR3 DNA: TGTGCCAGCAGTTTTGGGACTAGCGGGAAAGAGACCCAGTACTTC

D gene: .
J gene: TRBJ1-1
clone size: many
V gene: TRBV12-3/TRBV12-4
CDR3 protein: CASRGWGLDTEAFF
CDR3 DNA: TGTGCCAGCAGAGGATGGGGCTTGGACACTGAAGCTTTCTTT

D gene: TRBD2
J gene: TRBJ2-1
clone size: many
V gene: TRBV11-3
CDR3 protein: CASSLRTSGYNEQFF
CDR3 DNA: TGTGCCAGCAGCCTTCGGACTAGCGGCTACAATGAGCAGTTCTTC

D gene: .
J gene: TRBJ2-1
clone size: many
V gene: TRBV11-2
CDR3 protein: CASSLAGNRNEQFF
CDR3 DNA: TGTGCCAGCAGCTTAGCCGGAAACCGCAATGAGCAGTTCTTC

D gene: .
J gene: TRBJ2-2
clone size: many
V gene: TRBV6-2/TRBV6-3
CDR3 protein: CASTNGGNTGELFF
CDR3 DNA: TGTGCCAGCACCAACGGGGGAAACACCGGGGAGCTGTTTTTT

D gene: TRBD2
J gene: TRBJ2-1
clone size: many
V gene: TRBV4-1
CDR3 protein: CASSQGGSGSVDEQFF
CDR3 DNA: TGCGCCAGCAGCCAAGGGGGTAGCGGGAGTGTCGATGAGCAGTTCTTC